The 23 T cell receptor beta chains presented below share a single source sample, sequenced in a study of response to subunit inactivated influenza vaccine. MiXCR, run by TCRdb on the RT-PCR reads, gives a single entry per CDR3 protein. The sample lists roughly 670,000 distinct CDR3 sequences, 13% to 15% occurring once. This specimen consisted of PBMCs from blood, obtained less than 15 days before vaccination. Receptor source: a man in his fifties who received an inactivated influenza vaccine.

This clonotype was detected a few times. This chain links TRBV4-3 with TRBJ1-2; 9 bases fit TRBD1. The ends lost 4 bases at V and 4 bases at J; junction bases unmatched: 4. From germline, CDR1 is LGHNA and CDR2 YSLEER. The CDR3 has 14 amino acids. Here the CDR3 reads CASSPTGGSYGYTF. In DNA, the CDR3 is TGCGCCAGCAGCCCAACAGGGGGCAGCTATGGCTACACCTTC.

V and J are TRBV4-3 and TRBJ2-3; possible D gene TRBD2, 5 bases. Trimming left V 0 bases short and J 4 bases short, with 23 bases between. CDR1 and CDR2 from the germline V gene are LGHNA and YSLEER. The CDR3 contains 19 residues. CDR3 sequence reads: CASSQDSLTASTGADTQYF. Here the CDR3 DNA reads TGCGCCAGCAGCCAAGATTCGTTAACGGCCTCGACCGGGGCAGATACGCAGTATTTT.

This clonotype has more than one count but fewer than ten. For the CDR3, the DNA is TGTGCCACCAGTACCGGGACAGGGGGGTTTAACGAGCAGTACTTC. Translation gives CATSTGTGGFNEQYF. This chain connects TRBV15 to TRBJ2-7, with TRBD1 matching over 11 bases. The junction had 9 bases not matched to a gene; V was cut back by 6 bases and J by 5 bases. The germline V gene has CDR1 LNHNV and CDR2 YYDKDF (reference sequence). The CDR3 has 15 amino acids. Drawing the rest from reference TRBV15 and TRBJ2-7, the complete variable domain is DAMVIQNPRYQVTQFGKPVTLSCSQTLNHNVMYWYQQKSSQAPKLLFHYYDKDFNNEADTPDNFQSRRPNTSFCFLDIRSPGLGDTAMYLCATSTGTGGFNEQYFGPGTRLTVT.

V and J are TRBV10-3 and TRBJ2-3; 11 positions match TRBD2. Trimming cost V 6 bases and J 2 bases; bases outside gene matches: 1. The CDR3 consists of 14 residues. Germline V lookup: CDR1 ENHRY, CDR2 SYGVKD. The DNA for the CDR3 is TGTGCCATCAGACTAGCGGGGGACACAGATACGCAGTATTTT. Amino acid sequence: CAIRLAGDTDTQYF.

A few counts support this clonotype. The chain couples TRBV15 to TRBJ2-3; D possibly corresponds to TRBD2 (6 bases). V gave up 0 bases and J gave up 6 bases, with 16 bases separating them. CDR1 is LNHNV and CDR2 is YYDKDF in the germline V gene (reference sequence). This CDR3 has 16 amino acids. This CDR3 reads CATSRDPRLDFDTQYF. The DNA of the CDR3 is TGTGCCACCAGCAGAGATCCCCGACTAGATTTCGATACGCAGTATTTT.

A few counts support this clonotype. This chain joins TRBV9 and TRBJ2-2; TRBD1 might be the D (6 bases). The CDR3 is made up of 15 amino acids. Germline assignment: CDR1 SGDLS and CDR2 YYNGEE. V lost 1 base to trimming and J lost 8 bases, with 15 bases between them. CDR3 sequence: CASSVSGRGEGELFF. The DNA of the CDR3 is TGTGCCAGCAGCGTATCGGGCAGGGGAGAAGGGGAGCTGTTTTTT.

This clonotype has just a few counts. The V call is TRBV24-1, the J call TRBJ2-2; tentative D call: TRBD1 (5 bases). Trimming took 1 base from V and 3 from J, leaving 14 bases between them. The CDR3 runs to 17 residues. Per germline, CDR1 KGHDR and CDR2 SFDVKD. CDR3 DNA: TGTGCCACCAGTGATTTTTTTTCCGGCAGGGACACCGGGGAGCTGTTTTTT. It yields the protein CATSDFFSGRDTGELFF.

DNA of the CDR3: TGCAGTGCCCCGAGAATTTCCTACAATGAGCAGTTCTTC. Translation gives CSAPRISYNEQFF. This chain joins TRBV20-1 and TRBJ2-1; no definite D call. CDR1 DFQATT and CDR2 SNEGSKA come from the germline V gene (reference sequence). The CDR3 totals 13 residues. The ends were cut back, 6 bases at V and 1 base at J, with 10 bases in the middle.

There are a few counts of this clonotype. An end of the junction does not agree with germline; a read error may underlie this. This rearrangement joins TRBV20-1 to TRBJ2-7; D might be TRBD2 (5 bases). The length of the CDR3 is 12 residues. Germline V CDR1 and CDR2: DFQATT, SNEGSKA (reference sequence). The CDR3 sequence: CSASGKASLTDF. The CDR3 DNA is TGCAGTGCTAGCGGGAAGGCTAGCTTAACGGACTTC.

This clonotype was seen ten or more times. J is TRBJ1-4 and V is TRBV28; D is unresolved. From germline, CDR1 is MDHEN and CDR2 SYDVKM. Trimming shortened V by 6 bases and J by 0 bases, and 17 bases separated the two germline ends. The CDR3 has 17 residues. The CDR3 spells CASRNRPDGTTNEKLFF. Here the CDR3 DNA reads TGTGCCAGCAGAAATCGCCCCGACGGTACAACTAATGAAAAACTGTTTTTT.

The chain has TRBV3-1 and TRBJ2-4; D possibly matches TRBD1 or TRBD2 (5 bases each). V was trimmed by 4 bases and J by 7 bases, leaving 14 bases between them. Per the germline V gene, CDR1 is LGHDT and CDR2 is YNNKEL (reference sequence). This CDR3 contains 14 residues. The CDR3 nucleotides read TGTGCCAGCAGCCTTGGGACCAGGAATAACATTCAGTACTTC. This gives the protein CASSLGTRNNIQYF.

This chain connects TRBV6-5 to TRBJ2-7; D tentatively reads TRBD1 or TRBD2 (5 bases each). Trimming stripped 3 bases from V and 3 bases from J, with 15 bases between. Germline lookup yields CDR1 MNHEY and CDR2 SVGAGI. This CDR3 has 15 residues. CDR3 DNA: TGTGCCAGCAGTTATAATCTGGGGACCCTCTACGAGCAGTACTTC. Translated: CASSYNLGTLYEQYF.

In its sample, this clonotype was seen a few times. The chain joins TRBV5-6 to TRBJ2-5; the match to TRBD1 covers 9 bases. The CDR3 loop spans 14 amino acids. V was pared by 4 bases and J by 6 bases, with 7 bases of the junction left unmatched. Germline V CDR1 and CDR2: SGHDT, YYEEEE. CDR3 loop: CASSTRDRVQTQYF. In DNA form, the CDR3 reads TGTGCCAGCAGCACTCGGGACAGGGTACAGACCCAGTACTTC.

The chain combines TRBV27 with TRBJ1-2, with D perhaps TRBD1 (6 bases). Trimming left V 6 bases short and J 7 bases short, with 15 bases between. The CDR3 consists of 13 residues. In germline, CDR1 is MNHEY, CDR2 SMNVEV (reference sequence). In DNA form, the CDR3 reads TGTGCCAGCAGCTCAATAGGGGGGTTTGGCTACACCTTC. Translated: CASSSIGGFGYTF.

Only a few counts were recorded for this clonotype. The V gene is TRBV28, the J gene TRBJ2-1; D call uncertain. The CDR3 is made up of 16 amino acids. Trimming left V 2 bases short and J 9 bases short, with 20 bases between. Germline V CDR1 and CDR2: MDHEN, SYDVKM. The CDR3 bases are TGTGCCAGCAGTTTAATAATGGCTAGGTCCCCCGTTGAGCAGTTCTTC. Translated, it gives CASSLIMARSPVEQFF. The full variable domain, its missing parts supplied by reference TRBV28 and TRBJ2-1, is DVKVTQSSRYLVKRTGEKVFLECVQDMDHENMFWYRQDPGLGLRLIYFSYDVKMKEKGDIPEGYSVSREKKERFSLILESASTNQTSMYLCASSLIMARSPVEQFFGPGTRLTVL.

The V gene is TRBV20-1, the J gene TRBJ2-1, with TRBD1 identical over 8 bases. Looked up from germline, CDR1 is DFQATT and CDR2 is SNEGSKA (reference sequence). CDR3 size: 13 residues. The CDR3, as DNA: TGCAGCAGTGGGACAGGCTCCATCGATGAGCAGTTCTTC. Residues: CSSGTGSIDEQFF.

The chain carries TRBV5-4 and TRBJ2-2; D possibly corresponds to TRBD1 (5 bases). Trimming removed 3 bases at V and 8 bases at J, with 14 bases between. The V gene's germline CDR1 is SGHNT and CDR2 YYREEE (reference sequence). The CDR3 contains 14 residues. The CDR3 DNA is TGTGCCAGCAGCTCCAGGACAAATCGGGGGGAGCTGTTTTTT. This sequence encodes CASSSRTNRGELFF.

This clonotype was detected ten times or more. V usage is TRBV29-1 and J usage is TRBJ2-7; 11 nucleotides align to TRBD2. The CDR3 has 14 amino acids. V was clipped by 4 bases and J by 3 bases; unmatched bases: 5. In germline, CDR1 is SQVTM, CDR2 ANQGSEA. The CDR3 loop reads CSVVGLAGGYEQYF. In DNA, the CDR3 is TGCAGCGTTGTTGGGCTAGCGGGAGGCTACGAGCAGTACTTC.

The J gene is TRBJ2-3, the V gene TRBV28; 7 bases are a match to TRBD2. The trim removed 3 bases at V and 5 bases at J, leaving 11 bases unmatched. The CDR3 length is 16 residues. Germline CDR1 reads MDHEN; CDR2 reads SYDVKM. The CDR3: CASSFPKGRAVDTQYF. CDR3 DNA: TGTGCCAGCAGTTTCCCTAAAGGGAGGGCGGTAGATACGCAGTATTTT.

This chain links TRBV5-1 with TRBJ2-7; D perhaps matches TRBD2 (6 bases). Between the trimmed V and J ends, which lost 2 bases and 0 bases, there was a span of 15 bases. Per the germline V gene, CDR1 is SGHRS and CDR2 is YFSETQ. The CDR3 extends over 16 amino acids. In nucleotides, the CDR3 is TGCGCCAGCAGCTTCGGGCGGGACCACTACTCCTACGAGCAGTACTTC. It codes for CASSFGRDHYSYEQYF.

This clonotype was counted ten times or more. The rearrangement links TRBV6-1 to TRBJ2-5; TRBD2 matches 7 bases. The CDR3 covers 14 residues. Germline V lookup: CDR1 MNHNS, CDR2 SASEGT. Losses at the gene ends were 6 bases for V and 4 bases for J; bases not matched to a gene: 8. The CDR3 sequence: CASSLAGVRETQYF. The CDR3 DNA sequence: TGTGCCAGCAGCCTGGCGGGAGTTCGAGAGACCCAGTACTTC.

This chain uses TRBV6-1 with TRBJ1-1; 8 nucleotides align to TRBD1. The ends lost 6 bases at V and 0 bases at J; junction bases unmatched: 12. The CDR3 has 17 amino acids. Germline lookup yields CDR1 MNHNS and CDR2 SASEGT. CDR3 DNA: TGTGCCAGCAGGCGGGGGACAGGCGGTTACTTGAACACTGAAGCTTTCTTT. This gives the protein CASRRGTGGYLNTEAFF.

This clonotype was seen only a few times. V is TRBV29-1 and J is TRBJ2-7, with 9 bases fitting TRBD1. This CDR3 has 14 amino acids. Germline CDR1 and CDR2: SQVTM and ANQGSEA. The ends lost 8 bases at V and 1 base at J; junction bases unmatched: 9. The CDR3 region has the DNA TGCAGCTACATCCTAGGACAGGGGTCCTACGAGCAGTACTTC. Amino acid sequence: CSYILGQGSYEQYF.